The present entry profiles one T cell receptor beta chain with its context. The PCR contained 60 Vbeta and 13 Jbeta primers. The repertoire was sequenced with immunoSEQ multiplex PCR; TCRdb's copy has only in-frame clones and lacks some. The table lists around 150,000 clones, around 74% of them singletons, with under 8% in the top ten. This sample was included in a study of cytomegalovirus exposure and HLA in healthy donors. V gave up 4 bases and J gave up 4 bases, with 13 bases separating them. This CDR3 spans 14 amino acids. Germline CDR1 SGHVS, CDR2 FNYEAQ. The TCR comes from a man aged 50 or older in good health and CMV-seropositive. The sample consisted of PBMCs. V gene TRBV7-6 combines with J gene TRBJ2-5; weak D call: TRBD2 (6 bases). CDR3 coding DNA: TGTGCCAGCAGCTCCCGACCGCGGGGAGAGACCCAGTACTTC. Protein sequence: CASSSRPRGETQYF. The full variable domain, rest sourced from reference TRBV7-6 and TRBJ2-5, is GAGVSQSPRYKVTKRGQDVALRCDPISGHVSLYWYRQALGQGPEFLTYFNYEAQQDKSGLPNDRFSAERPEGSISTLTIQRTEQRDSAMYRCASSSRPRGETQYFGPGTRLLVL.